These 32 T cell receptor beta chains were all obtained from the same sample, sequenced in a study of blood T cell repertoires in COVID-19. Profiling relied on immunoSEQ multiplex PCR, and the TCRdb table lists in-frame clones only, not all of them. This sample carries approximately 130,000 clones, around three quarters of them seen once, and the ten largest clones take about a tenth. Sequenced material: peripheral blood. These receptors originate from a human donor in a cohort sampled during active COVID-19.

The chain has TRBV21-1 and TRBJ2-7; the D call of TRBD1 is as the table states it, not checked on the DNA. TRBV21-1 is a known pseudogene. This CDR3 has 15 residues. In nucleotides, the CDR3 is TGTGCCAGCAGCAAAGACCTCCAGGGGCACTACGAGCAGTACTTC. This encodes CASSKDLQGHYEQYF.

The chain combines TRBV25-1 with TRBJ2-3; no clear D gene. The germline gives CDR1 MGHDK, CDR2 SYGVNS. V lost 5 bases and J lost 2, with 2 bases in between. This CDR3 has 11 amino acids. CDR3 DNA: TGTGCCAGCAGTTACACAGATACGCAGTATTTT. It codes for CASSYTDTQYF.

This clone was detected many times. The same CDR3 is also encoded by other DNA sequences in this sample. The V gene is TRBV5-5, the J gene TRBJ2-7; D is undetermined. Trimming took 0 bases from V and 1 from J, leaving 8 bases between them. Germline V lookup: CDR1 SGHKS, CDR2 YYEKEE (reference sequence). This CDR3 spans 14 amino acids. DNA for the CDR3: TGTGCCAGCAGCTTGGTGGGCAGATCCTACGAGCAGTACTTC. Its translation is CASSLVGRSYEQYF. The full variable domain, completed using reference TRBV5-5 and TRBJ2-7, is DAGVTQSPTHLIKTRGQQVTLRCSPISGHKSVSWYQQVLGQGPQFIFQYYEKEERGRGNFPDRFSARQFPNYSSELNVNALLLGDSALYLCASSLVGRSYEQYFGPGTRLTVT.

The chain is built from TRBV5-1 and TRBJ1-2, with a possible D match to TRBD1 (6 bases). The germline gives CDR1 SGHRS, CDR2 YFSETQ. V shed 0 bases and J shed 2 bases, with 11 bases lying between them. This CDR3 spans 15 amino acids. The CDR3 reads CASSLGQGSNYGYTF. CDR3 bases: TGCGCCAGCAGCTTGGGTCAGGGGTCCAACTATGGCTACACCTTC.

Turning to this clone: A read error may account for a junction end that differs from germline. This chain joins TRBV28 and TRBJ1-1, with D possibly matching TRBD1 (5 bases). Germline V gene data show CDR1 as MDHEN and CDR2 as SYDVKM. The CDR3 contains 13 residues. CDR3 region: CASSLPGAPGGSF. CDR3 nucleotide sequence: TGTGCCAGCAGCCTTCCTGGGGCGCCCGGGGGGTCTTTT.

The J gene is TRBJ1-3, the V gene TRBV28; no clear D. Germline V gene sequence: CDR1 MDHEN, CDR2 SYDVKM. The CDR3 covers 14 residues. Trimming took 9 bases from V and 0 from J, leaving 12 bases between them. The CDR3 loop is CASYSGSSGNTIYF. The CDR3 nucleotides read TGTGCCAGTTACAGCGGTAGCTCTGGAAACACCATATATTTT.

The CDR3 DNA is TGTGCCAGCAGCTTATGGACAGGGTTGAGTGGCTACACCTTC. Translated: CASSLWTGLSGYTF. The chain carries TRBV11-2 and TRBJ1-2, with TRBD1 matching over 8 bases. The CDR3 consists of 14 residues. The V and J ends lost 2 bases and 7 bases, in that order; junction bases with no gene match: 6. Germline CDR1 SGHAT, CDR2 FQNNGV.

The CDR3: CASGRGLTGELFF. Here the CDR3 DNA reads TGTGCCAGCGGCAGGGGCCTCACCGGGGAGCTGTTTTTT. J is TRBJ2-2 and V is TRBV3-1 (or the pseudogene TRBV3-2); tentative D call: TRBD1 (6 bases). The CDR3 contains 13 residues. Germline CDR1 reads LGHDT; CDR2 reads YNNKEL (reference sequence). Trimming took off 8 bases at V and 4 bases at J, with 11 bases between the two ends.

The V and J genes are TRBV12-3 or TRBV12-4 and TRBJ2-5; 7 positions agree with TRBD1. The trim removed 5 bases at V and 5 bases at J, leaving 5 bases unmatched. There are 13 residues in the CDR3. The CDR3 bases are TGTGCCAGCAGTGTGACAGGGAGCGAGACCCAGTACTTC. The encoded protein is CASSVTGSETQYF.

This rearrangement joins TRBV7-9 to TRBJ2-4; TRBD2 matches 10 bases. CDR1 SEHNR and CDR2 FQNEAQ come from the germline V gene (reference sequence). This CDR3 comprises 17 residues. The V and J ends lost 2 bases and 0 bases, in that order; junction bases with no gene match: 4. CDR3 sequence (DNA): TGTGCCAGCAGCTTAATAGGACTAGCGGTAGCCAAAAACATTCAGTACTTC. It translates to CASSLIGLAVAKNIQYF.

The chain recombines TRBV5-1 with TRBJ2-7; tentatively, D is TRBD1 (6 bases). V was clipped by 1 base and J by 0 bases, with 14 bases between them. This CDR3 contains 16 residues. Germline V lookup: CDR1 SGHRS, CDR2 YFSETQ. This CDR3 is CASSLWFGGHSYEQYF. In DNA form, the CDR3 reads TGCGCCAGCAGCTTGTGGTTTGGGGGCCACTCCTACGAGCAGTACTTC.

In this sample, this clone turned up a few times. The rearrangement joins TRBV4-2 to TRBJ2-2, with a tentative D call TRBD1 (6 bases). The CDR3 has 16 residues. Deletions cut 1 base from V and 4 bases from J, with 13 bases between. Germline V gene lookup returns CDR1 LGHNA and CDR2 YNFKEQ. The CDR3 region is CASSQGQASGTGELFF. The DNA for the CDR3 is TGTGCCAGCAGCCAAGGACAGGCCAGCGGCACCGGGGAGCTGTTTTTT.

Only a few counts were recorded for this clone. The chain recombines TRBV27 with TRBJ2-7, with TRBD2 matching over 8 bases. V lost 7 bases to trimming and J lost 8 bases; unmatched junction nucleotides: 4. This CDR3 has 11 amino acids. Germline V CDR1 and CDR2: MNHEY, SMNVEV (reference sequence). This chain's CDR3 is CASTGGGKQYF. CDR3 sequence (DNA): TGTGCCAGCACCGGGGGGGGAAAGCAGTACTTC.

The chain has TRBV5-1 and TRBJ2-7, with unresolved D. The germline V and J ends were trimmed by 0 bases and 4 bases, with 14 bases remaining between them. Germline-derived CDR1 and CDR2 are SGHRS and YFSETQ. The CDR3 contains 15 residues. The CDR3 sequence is CASSLGAPVTYEQYF. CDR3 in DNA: TGCGCCAGCAGCTTGGGGGCACCGGTGACGTACGAGCAGTACTTC.

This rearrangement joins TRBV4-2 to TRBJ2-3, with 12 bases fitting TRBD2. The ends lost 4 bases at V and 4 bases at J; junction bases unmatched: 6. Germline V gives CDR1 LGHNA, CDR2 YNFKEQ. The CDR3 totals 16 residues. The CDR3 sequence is CASSPGLAGRSDTQYF. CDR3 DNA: TGTGCCAGCAGCCCGGGACTAGCGGGCAGGTCAGATACGCAGTATTTT.

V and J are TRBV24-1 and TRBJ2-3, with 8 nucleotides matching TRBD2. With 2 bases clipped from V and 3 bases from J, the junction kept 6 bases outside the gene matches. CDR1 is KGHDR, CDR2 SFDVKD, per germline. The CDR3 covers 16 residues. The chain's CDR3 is CATSDSRLARTDTQYF. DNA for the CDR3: TGTGCCACCAGTGATTCGAGACTAGCGAGGACAGATACGCAGTATTTT.

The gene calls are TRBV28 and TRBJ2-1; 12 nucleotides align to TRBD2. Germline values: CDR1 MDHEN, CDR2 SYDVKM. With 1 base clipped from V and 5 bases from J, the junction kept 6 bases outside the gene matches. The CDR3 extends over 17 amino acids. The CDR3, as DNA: TGTGCCAGCAGTTTATTGCTAGCGGGGGGGCCCCACAATGAGCAGTTCTTC. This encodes CASSLLLAGGPHNEQFF.

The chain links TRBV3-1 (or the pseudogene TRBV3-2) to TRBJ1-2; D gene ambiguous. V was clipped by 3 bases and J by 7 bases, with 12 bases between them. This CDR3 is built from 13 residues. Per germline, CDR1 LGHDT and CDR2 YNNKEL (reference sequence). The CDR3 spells CASSQTRVGGYTF. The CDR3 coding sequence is TGTGCCAGCAGCCAGACGAGGGTGGGTGGCTACACCTTC.

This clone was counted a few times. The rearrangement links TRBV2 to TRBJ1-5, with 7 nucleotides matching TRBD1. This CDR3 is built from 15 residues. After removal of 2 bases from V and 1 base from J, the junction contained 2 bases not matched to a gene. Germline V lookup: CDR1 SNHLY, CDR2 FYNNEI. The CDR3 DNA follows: TGTGCCAGCAGTGAAAACAGGGGAAGCAATCAGCCCCAGCATTTT. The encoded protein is CASSENRGSNQPQHF.

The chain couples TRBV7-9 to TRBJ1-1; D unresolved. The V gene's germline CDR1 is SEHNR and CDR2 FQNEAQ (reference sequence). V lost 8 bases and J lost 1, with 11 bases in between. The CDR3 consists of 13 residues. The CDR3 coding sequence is TGTGCCAGCTCAGCCAGAGGGAACACTGAAGCTTTCTTT. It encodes CASSARGNTEAFF.

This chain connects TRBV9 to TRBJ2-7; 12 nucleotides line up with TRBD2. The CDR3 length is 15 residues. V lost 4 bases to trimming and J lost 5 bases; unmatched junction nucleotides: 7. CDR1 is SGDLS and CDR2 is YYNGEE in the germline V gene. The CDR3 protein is CASSPPSGGANEQYF. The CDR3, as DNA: TGTGCCAGCAGCCCTCCTAGCGGGGGGGCCAACGAGCAGTACTTC.

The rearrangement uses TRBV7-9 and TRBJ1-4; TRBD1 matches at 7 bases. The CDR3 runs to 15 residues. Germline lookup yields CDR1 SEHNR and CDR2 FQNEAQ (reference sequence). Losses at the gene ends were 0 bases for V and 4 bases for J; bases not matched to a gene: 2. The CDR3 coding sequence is TGTGCCAGCAGCTTAGCGTACAGGGGTAATGAAAAACTGTTTTTT. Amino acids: CASSLAYRGNEKLFF.

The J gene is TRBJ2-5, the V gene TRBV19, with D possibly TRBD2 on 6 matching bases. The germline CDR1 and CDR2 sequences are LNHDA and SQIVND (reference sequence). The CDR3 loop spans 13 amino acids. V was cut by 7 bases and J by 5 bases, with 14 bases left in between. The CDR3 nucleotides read TGTGCCAGTATCAGAACGGGGGAGGAGACCCAGTACTTC. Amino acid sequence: CASIRTGEETQYF.

As DNA, the CDR3 is TGTGCCAGCAGCTTGGACGGGAGCGGGGGGTTCTTC. Translation: CASSLDGSGGFF. V gene TRBV5-4 combines with J gene TRBJ2-1; 8 nucleotides match TRBD2. The CDR3 consists of 12 residues. In germline, CDR1 is SGHNT, CDR2 YYREEE (reference sequence). The V segment lost 0 bases and the J segment 15 bases; nucleotides outside the gene matches: 5.

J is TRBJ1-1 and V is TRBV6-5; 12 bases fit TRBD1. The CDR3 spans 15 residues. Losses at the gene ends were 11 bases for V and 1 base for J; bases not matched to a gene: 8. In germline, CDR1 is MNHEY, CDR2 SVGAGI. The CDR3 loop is CAVQGDRGRNTEAFF. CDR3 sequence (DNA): TGTGCCGTCCAAGGGGACAGGGGGCGGAACACTGAAGCTTTCTTT.

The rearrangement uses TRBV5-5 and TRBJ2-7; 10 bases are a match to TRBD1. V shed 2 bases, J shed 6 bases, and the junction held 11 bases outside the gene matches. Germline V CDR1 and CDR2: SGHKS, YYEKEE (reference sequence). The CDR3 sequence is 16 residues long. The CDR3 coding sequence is TGTGCCAGCAGCTTCTCCGGGACAGGGGATTTGGTCGAGCAGTACTTC. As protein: CASSFSGTGDLVEQYF.

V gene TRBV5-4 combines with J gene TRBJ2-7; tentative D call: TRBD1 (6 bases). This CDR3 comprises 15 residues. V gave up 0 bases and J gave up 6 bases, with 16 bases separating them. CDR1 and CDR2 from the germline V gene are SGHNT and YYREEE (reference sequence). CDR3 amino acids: CASSLEQGRRGEQYF. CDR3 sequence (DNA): TGTGCCAGCAGCTTGGAACAGGGAAGAAGGGGCGAGCAGTACTTC. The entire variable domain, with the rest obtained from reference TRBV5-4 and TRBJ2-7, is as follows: ETGVTQSPTHLIKTRGQQVTLRCSSQSGHNTVSWYQQALGQGPQFIFQYYREEENGRGNFPPRFSGLQFPNYSSELNVNALELDDSALYLCASSLEQGRRGEQYFGPGTRLTVT.

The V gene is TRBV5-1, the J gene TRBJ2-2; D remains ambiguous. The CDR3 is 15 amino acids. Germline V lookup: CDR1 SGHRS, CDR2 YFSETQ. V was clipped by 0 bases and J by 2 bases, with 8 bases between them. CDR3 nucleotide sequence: TGCGCCAGCAGCTTGGCTCAGGCCAACACCGGGGAGCTGTTTTTT. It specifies CASSLAQANTGELFF. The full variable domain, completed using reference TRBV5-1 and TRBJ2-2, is KAGVTQTPRYLIKTRGQQVTLSCSPISGHRSVSWYQQTPGQGLQFLFEYFSETQRNKGNFPGRFSGRQFSNSRSEMNVSTLELGDSALYLCASSLAQANTGELFFGEGSRLTVL.

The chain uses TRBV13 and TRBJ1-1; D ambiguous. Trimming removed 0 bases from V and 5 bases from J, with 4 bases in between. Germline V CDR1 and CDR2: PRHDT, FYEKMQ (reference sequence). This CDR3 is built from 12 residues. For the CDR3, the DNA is TGTGCCAGCAGCTTAGGCCGTACTGAAGCTTTCTTT. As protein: CASSLGRTEAFF. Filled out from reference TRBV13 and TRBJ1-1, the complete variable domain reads AAGVIQSPRHLIKEKRETATLKCYPIPRHDTVYWYQQGPGQDPQFLISFYEKMQSDKGSIPDRFSAQQFSDYHSELNMSSLELGDSALYFCASSLGRTEAFFGQGTRLTVV.

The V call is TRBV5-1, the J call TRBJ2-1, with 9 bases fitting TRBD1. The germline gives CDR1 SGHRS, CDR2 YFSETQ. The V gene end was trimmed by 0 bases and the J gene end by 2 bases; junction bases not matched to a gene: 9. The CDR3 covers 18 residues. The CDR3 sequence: CASSLGRGTGGPYNEQFF. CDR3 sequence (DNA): TGCGCCAGCAGCTTGGGGAGGGGTACAGGGGGCCCCTACAATGAGCAGTTCTTC.

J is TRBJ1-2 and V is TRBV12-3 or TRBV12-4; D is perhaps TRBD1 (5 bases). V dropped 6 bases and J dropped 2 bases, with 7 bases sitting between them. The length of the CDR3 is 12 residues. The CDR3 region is CASSSGNYGYTF. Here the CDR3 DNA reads TGTGCCAGCAGCTCAGGGAACTATGGCTACACCTTC.

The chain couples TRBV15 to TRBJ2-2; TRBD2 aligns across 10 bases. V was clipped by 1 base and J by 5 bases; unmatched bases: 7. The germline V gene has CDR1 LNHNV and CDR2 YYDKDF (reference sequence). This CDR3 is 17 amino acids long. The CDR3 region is CATSRGRTSGPTGELFF. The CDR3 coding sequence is TGTGCCACCAGCAGAGGCCGGACTAGCGGACCGACCGGGGAGCTGTTTTTT.